A single sample is the source of the 20 T cell receptor beta chains below, sequenced in a study of CD8 T cells in ankylosing spondylitis. TCRdb itself ran the 5' RACE reads through MiXCR, one entry per CDR3 protein. The sample carries 30,000 to 45,000 distinct CDR3 sequences, 16% recorded once. Sequencing was performed on blood. These receptors were taken from a male donor with ankylosing spondylitis or in good health (not recorded which).

This clonotype was seen only a few times. This sequence joins TRBV9 and TRBJ2-3, with TRBD2 identical over 12 bases. CDR1 is SGDLS and CDR2 is YYNGEE in the germline V gene. This CDR3 has 18 amino acids. V lost 3 bases to trimming and J lost 2 bases; unmatched junction nucleotides: 10. CDR3 loop: CASSETSGRTFATDTQYF. CDR3 nucleotides: TGTGCCAGCAGCGAGACTAGCGGGAGAACTTTTGCCACAGATACGCAGTATTTT.

V usage is TRBV7-3 and J usage is TRBJ1-1; D gene ambiguous. Germline lookup yields CDR1 SGHTA and CDR2 FQGTGA. V was cut by 5 bases and J by 6 bases, with 13 bases left in between. This CDR3 is 13 amino acids long. This CDR3 reads CASSTPGRSEAFF. CDR3 coding DNA: TGTGCCAGCAGCACCCCCGGGAGGTCTGAAGCTTTCTTT.

The gene calls are TRBV27 and TRBJ2-7; D is unclear. Germline assignment: CDR1 MNHEY and CDR2 SMNVEV (reference sequence). Trimming pared 3 bases from V and 7 bases from J, leaving 4 bases between. This CDR3 region has 10 residues. The CDR3 sequence: CASSFREQYF. The CDR3, as DNA: TGTGCCAGCAGTTTTCGGGAGCAGTACTTC.

This clonotype was counted a few times. The chain has TRBV3-1 and TRBJ2-2; 7 nucleotides agree with TRBD1. After removal of 4 bases from V and 0 bases from J, the junction contained 2 bases not matched to a gene. The germline V gene has CDR1 LGHDT and CDR2 YNNKEL (reference sequence). The CDR3 sequence is 15 residues long. The CDR3 protein is CASSPGQTNTGELFF. DNA of the CDR3: TGTGCCAGCAGCCCGGGACAGACGAACACCGGGGAGCTGTTTTTT.

The chain employs TRBV10-3 and TRBJ2-1; 9 bases fit TRBD2. The CDR3 has 18 residues. V shed 0 bases, J shed 10 bases, and the junction held 16 bases outside the gene matches. The germline CDR1 and CDR2 sequences are ENHRY and SYGVKD. The CDR3 loop is CAISESAGSGGAGWEQFF. As DNA, the CDR3 is TGTGCCATCAGTGAGTCGGCGGGTAGCGGGGGTGCCGGCTGGGAGCAGTTCTTC.

A few counts support this clonotype. This chain connects TRBV6-2 or TRBV6-3 to TRBJ1-1; D possibly corresponds to TRBD1 (5 bases). The germline V gene encodes CDR1 MNHEY and CDR2 SVGEGT. The V end lost 0 bases, the J end lost 2 bases, and 13 bases lay between the germline ends. The CDR3 spans 16 residues. In DNA form, the CDR3 reads TGTGCCAGCAGTTACTCGATACAGGTCCTTAACACTGAAGCTTTCTTT. It yields the protein CASSYSIQVLNTEAFF.

There are many counts of this clonotype. The rearrangement links TRBV29-1 to TRBJ2-7; either TRBD1 or TRBD2 may supply D (5 bases each). The length of the CDR3 is 14 residues. With 6 bases removed from V and 4 bases from J, the gap between germline ends came to 19 bases. The germline V gene encodes CDR1 SQVTM and CDR2 ANQGSEA. CDR3 sequence (DNA): TGCAGCGTGGCTGGGACCGTAGGTCGTTACGAGCAGTACTTC. This gives the protein CSVAGTVGRYEQYF.

The chain carries TRBV27 and TRBJ2-7; the D gene is possibly TRBD1 (7 bases). Germline values: CDR1 MNHEY, CDR2 SMNVEV (reference sequence). This CDR3 comprises 15 residues. V lost 5 bases and J lost 5, with 19 bases in between. DNA of the CDR3: TGTGCCAGCAGTATGGGACCCAGGGGGGTCAACGAGCAGTACTTC. This gives the protein CASSMGPRGVNEQYF.

The J gene is TRBJ2-3, the V gene TRBV6-2 or TRBV6-3; 7 bases agree with TRBD2. The CDR3 consists of 15 residues. V lost 5 bases to trimming and J lost 4 bases; unmatched junction nucleotides: 9. CDR1 is MNHEY and CDR2 is SVGEGT in the germline V gene. The CDR3 DNA follows: TGTGCCAGCAGTCCCCTTGGCGGGAGTGCAGATACGCAGTATTTT. Amino acids: CASSPLGGSADTQYF.

This rearrangement joins TRBV7-3 to TRBJ2-7; D gene unclear. Trimming took off 2 bases at V and 3 bases at J, with 14 bases between the two ends. The CDR3 has 15 residues. Germline CDR1 SGHTA, CDR2 FQGTGA. The CDR3 DNA follows: TGTGCCAGCAGCTTATGGGGTAGTCCTGGCTACGAGCAGTACTTC. Protein: CASSLWGSPGYEQYF.

This clonotype was observed a handful of times. The V call is TRBV6-2 or TRBV6-3, the J call TRBJ2-1, with D possibly TRBD1 on 5 matching bases. Deletions cut 6 bases from V and 4 bases from J, with 19 bases between. This CDR3 has 16 residues. Germline V lookup: CDR1 MNHEY, CDR2 SVGEGT. Here the CDR3 reads CASSRPPGPLYNEQFF. The CDR3 DNA is TGTGCCAGCAGCCGCCCTCCAGGGCCGCTGTACAATGAGCAGTTCTTC.

J is TRBJ2-3 and V is TRBV12-3 or TRBV12-4, with 7 bases matching TRBD2. With V trimmed by 3 bases and J by 5 bases, 8 bases remained unmatched. The CDR3 is 15 residues long. The CDR3: CASSLTAGVVDTQYF. CDR3 in DNA: TGTGCCAGCAGTTTGACGGCGGGAGTGGTAGATACGCAGTATTTT.

This clonotype was recorded a few times. The chain has TRBV9 and TRBJ1-1; 7 positions agree with TRBD1. The CDR3 is 17 residues long. V shed 3 bases and J 7 bases; nucleotides not matched to a gene: 18. From germline, CDR1 is SGDLS and CDR2 YYNGEE. The CDR3 sequence: CASSAQGDSTTKNEAFF. The CDR3 nucleotides are TGTGCCAGCAGCGCGCAAGGGGACAGCACCACTAAGAATGAAGCTTTCTTT.

This chain connects TRBV4-3 to TRBJ2-3; D may correspond to TRBD1 or TRBD2 (5 bases each). This CDR3 spans 15 amino acids. The germline V and J ends were trimmed by 0 bases and 4 bases, with 11 bases remaining between them. From germline, CDR1 is LGHNA and CDR2 YSLEER. The CDR3 region has the DNA TGCGCCAGCAGCCAAGATACAGGAGGCGCAGATACGCAGTATTTT. Translating gives CASSQDTGGADTQYF.

J is TRBJ2-1 and V is TRBV20-1, with TRBD2 matching over 10 bases. V lost 1 base and J lost 8; bases outside the gene matches: 8. CDR3 length: 15 residues. Germline lookup yields CDR1 DFQATT and CDR2 SNEGSKA (reference sequence). The CDR3 coding sequence is TGCAGTGCTAGAGGCCCTAGCGGGGGTAGGGATGAGCAGTTCTTC. Its protein product is CSARGPSGGRDEQFF.

The rearrangement uses TRBV21-1 and TRBJ1-4. TRBV21-1 is a recognized pseudogene. The CDR3 is made up of 21 amino acids. The CDR3 nucleotides are TGTGCCAGCGGACTAGGGGGAGACAGCGATGGATCCCATACCCCTAATGAAAACCTGTTTTTT. This translates into CASGLGGDSDGSHTPNENLFF.

This clonotype was counted a few times. The chain recombines TRBV28 with TRBJ2-2, with 7 nucleotides matching TRBD2. Germline V gene data show CDR1 as MDHEN and CDR2 as SYDVKM. Trimming removed 6 bases from V and 4 bases from J; junction bases left unmatched: 5. There are 14 residues in the CDR3. The CDR3 nucleotides read TGTGCCAGCAGGACTGGGACTACCACCGGGGAGCTGTTTTTT. Its translation is CASRTGTTTGELFF. The whole variable domain, filled in from reference TRBV28 and TRBJ2-2, reads DVKVTQSSRYLVKRTGEKVFLECVQDMDHENMFWYRQDPGLGLRLIYFSYDVKMKEKGDIPEGYSVSREKKERFSLILESASTNQTSMYLCASRTGTTTGELFFGEGSRLTVL.

This clonotype occurred many times. The chain joins TRBV20-1 to TRBJ1-1; D ambiguous. Germline loops: CDR1 DFQATT, CDR2 SNEGSKA (reference sequence). Trimming stripped 1 base from V and 1 base from J, with 4 bases between. The CDR3 consists of 12 residues. The CDR3 region is CSARVQNTEAFF. In nucleotides, the CDR3 is TGCAGTGCTAGAGTACAGAACACTGAAGCTTTCTTT.

The rearrangement links TRBV20-1 to TRBJ2-7; D is possibly TRBD1 or TRBD2 (5 bases each). This CDR3 is 11 amino acids long. Trimming pared 6 bases from V and 4 bases from J, leaving 10 bases between. Germline V CDR1 and CDR2: DFQATT, SNEGSKA (reference sequence). The CDR3 region is CSAGAGYEQYF. The CDR3 DNA reads as TGCAGTGCCGGGGCTGGGTACGAGCAGTACTTC.

This sequence joins TRBV10-2 and TRBJ2-2; 8 bases line up with TRBD2. Germline V lookup: CDR1 WSHSY, CDR2 SAAADI. The V segment lost 7 bases and the J segment 4 bases; nucleotides outside the gene matches: 5. This CDR3 is built from 14 residues. The CDR3 DNA reads TGCGCCAGCAAAACGGGGGGGAGCACCGGGGAGCTGTTTTTT. Its protein product is CASKTGGSTGELFF.